The 20 T cell receptor beta chains in this list originate from one sample, sequenced in a study of blood T cell repertoires in COVID-19. The assay was immunoSEQ multiplex PCR, and TCRdb's table has in-frame clones only and misses some. The table shows 150,000 to 200,000 clones, with 65% to 80% occurring only once. Source material: PBMCs or T cells enriched from blood (not recorded which). The receptors were sampled from a woman in her forties or fifties with acute COVID-19.

The rearrangement uses TRBV27 and TRBJ1-4; 9 bases are shared with TRBD1. J lost 7 bases, V lost 5 bases, and 8 bases had no gene match. The CDR3 consists of 15 residues. Germline CDR1 reads MNHEY; CDR2 reads SMNVEV (reference sequence). The CDR3 sequence is CASSRRQGGGEKLFF. Here the CDR3 DNA reads TGTGCCAGCAGTCGAAGACAGGGGGGAGGTGAAAAACTGTTTTTT.

CDR3 amino acids: CASSLRATEGNTIYF. The DNA for the CDR3 is TGTGCCAGCAGCTTACGCGCCACGGAGGGAAACACCATATATTTT. The V gene is TRBV11-2, the J gene TRBJ1-3; D is uncertain. The length of the CDR3 is 15 residues. V was shortened by 2 bases and J by 4 bases, with 12 bases between the two germline ends. The germline V gene has CDR1 SGHAT and CDR2 FQNNGV.

With regard to this clone: The CDR3 does not end in the conserved phenylalanine or tryptophan, so this is likely a read error. No DNA is shown, since the ends of the CDR3 on it are uncertain; the CDR3 is the one TCRdb lists. J is TRBJ1-1 and V is TRBV3-1 (or the pseudogene TRBV3-2); the table names TRBD1, a call not compared with the DNA. The germline V gene encodes CDR1 LGHDT and CDR2 YNNKEL (reference sequence). The CDR3 sequence runs 14 residues, both termini included. This CDR3 reads CASSQGTGHKEGTL.

The rearrangement joins TRBV27 to TRBJ1-2; D gene ambiguous. The CDR3 extends over 10 amino acids. V was trimmed by 7 bases and J by 12 bases, leaving 12 bases between them. Germline CDR1 reads MNHEY; CDR2 reads SMNVEV (reference sequence). The CDR3: CASTPSVDTF. DNA of the CDR3: TGTGCCAGCACCCCCTCGGTCGACACCTTC.

V is TRBV10-3 and J is TRBJ1-2, with 7 bases aligning to TRBD1. After removal of 6 bases from V and 4 bases from J, the junction contained 5 bases not matched to a gene. The CDR3 is made up of 13 amino acids. Germline loops: CDR1 ENHRY, CDR2 SYGVKD. The CDR3 nucleotides are TGTGCCATCAGGGGACAGACCTTCTATGGCTACACCTTC. Amino acids: CAIRGQTFYGYTF.

The chain joins TRBV29-1 to TRBJ2-7, with 7 positions matching TRBD1. CDR3 length: 13 amino acids. Germline V CDR1 and CDR2: SQVTM, ANQGSEA. Written as DNA, the CDR3 is TGCAGAGCGCCGGGAAGGGGGCCCTACGAGCAGTACGTC. It is translated as CRAPGRGPYEQYV.

This rearrangement joins TRBV7-2 to TRBJ1-2; tentative D call: TRBD1 (6 bases). CDR1 SGHTA and CDR2 FQGNSA come from the germline V gene. The CDR3 length is 15 residues. Trimming shortened V by 5 bases and J by 4 bases, and 17 bases separated the two germline ends. CDR3 nucleotides: TGTGCCAGCAGCCTGCCGGGACACTCTGGCTATGGCTACACCTTC. Translating gives CASSLPGHSGYGYTF.

This clone was recorded only once. The V and J genes are TRBV5-1 and TRBJ2-7; 11 nucleotides line up with TRBD2. The CDR3 runs to 16 residues. From germline, CDR1 is SGHRS and CDR2 YFSETQ. The J segment lost 2 bases and the V segment lost 0 bases, leaving 4 bases of the junction unmatched. The CDR3 here is CASSLGLAGGPYEQYV. The CDR3 bases are TGCGCCAGCAGCTTGGGGCTAGCGGGGGGCCCCTACGAGCAGTACGTC.

The J gene is TRBJ1-1, the V gene TRBV19; 8 bases align to TRBD1. The CDR3 has 13 amino acids. Per the germline V gene, CDR1 is LNHDA and CDR2 is SQIVND (reference sequence). V gave up 7 bases and J gave up 6 bases; unmatched junction bases: 7. The CDR3 DNA reads TGTGCCAGTACCCTAGACAGGGGCTCTGAAGCTTTCTTT. Residues: CASTLDRGSEAFF.

The chain employs TRBV21-1 and TRBJ1-1. TRBV21-1 is listed as a pseudogene. CDR3 length: 16 residues. The CDR3 loop reads CASSKGAAGPNTEAFF. In DNA form, the CDR3 reads TGTGCCAGCAGCAAAGGGGCGGCGGGACCGAACACTGAAGCTTTCTTT.

This sequence joins TRBV6-5 and TRBJ2-1; 8 nucleotides line up with TRBD2. Germline values: CDR1 MNHEY, CDR2 SVGAGI. With 2 bases clipped from V and 7 bases from J, the junction kept 7 bases outside the gene matches. The CDR3 consists of 15 residues. The chain's CDR3 is CASSYLGLAVNEQFF. CDR3 nucleotides: TGTGCCAGCAGTTACCTAGGACTAGCCGTGAATGAGCAGTTCTTC.

The genes are TRBV3-1 (or the pseudogene TRBV3-2) and TRBJ1-4; no definite D call. Trimming took 3 bases from V and 5 from J, leaving 7 bases between them. CDR3 length: 13 amino acids. CDR1 and CDR2 from the germline V gene are LGHDT and YNNKEL (reference sequence). CDR3 residues: CASSHRLNEKLFF. The CDR3 DNA reads TGTGCCAGCAGCCACCGTCTGAATGAAAAACTGTTTTTT.

The rearrangement uses TRBV2 and TRBJ2-1, with a possible D match to TRBD2 (7 bases). CDR1 is SNHLY, CDR2 FYNNEI, per germline. The CDR3 is 15 amino acids. The ends were cut back, 4 bases at V and 10 bases at J, with 20 bases in the middle. The CDR3 protein is CASSAQAGAEVEQFF. The CDR3 coding sequence is TGTGCCAGCAGTGCTCAGGCGGGGGCCGAGGTAGAGCAGTTCTTC.

CDR3 bases: TGTGCCAGCTCAGGAGCCAACCACTACAATGAGCAGTTCTTC. Amino acids: CASSGANHYNEQFF. The J gene is TRBJ2-1, the V gene TRBV18, with D uncertain. The CDR3 runs 14 residues. The V end was cut by 5 bases, the J end by 3 bases, with 11 bases between. Looked up from germline, CDR1 is KGHSH and CDR2 is LQKENI. Looking up the rest from reference TRBV18 and TRBJ2-1 gives the full variable domain: NAGVMQNPRHLVRRRGQEARLRCSPMKGHSHVYWYRQLPEEGLKFMVYLQKENIIDESGMPKERFSAEFPKEGPSILRIQQVVRGDSAAYFCASSGANHYNEQFFGPGTRLTVL.

V gene TRBV21-1 combines with J gene TRBJ1-5; the table's D call, TRBD1, was not checked against the DNA. TRBV21-1 is reported as a pseudogene. The CDR3 sequence is 15 residues long. The CDR3 DNA sequence: TGTGCCAGCAGCCCGCGGACAGGTAGCAATCAGCCCCAGCATTTT. Its protein is CASSPRTGSNQPQHF.

The rearrangement uses TRBV28 and TRBJ1-1; D uncertain. V lost 8 bases to trimming and J lost 0 bases, with 13 bases between them. The CDR3 sequence is 14 residues long. Germline V gene sequence: CDR1 MDHEN, CDR2 SYDVKM. In nucleotides, the CDR3 is TGTGCCAGCCACCTAGCGGGTTTGAACACTGAAGCTTTCTTT. Translation gives CASHLAGLNTEAFF.

This clone showed up just a few times. The V call is TRBV6-4, the J call TRBJ1-4; D call uncertain. Per the germline V gene, CDR1 is MRHNA and CDR2 is SNTAGT. The CDR3 has 20 residues. The CDR3 region has the DNA TGTCGATGGCCGACCCGACAAGGCGGGCCCACGAAACTATCTAATGAAAAACTGTTTTTT. Translation gives CRWPTRQGGPTKLSNEKLFF.

This clone showed up many times. The chain recombines TRBV9 with TRBJ2-2, with 7 bases matching TRBD1. The junction had 3 bases not matched to a gene; V was cut back by 4 bases and J by 6 bases. Germline CDR1 is SGDLS and CDR2 is YYNGEE. CDR3 size: 13 residues. CDR3 sequence: CASSTQGAGELFF. The CDR3 DNA follows: TGTGCCAGCAGCACGCAGGGGGCCGGGGAGCTGTTTTTT.

V usage is TRBV5-1 and J usage is TRBJ2-5; 9 positions match TRBD1. V was pared by 3 bases and J by 3 bases, with 6 bases of the junction left unmatched. The CDR3 contains 15 residues. From germline, CDR1 is SGHRS and CDR2 YFSETQ. The CDR3 nucleotides are TGCGCCAGCAGCTATACGGGACAGGGAGAAGAGACCCAGTACTTC. Its protein is CASSYTGQGEETQYF.

The J gene is TRBJ2-2, the V gene TRBV5-1; tentatively, D is TRBD1 (6 bases). Germline V gene lookup returns CDR1 SGHRS and CDR2 YFSETQ. CDR3 size: 16 residues. V gave up 4 bases and J gave up 7 bases, with 20 bases separating them. CDR3 sequence reads: CASSLDPSGVGGELFF. DNA of the CDR3: TGCGCCAGCAGCCTGGACCCCTCAGGGGTTGGCGGGGAGCTGTTTTTT.